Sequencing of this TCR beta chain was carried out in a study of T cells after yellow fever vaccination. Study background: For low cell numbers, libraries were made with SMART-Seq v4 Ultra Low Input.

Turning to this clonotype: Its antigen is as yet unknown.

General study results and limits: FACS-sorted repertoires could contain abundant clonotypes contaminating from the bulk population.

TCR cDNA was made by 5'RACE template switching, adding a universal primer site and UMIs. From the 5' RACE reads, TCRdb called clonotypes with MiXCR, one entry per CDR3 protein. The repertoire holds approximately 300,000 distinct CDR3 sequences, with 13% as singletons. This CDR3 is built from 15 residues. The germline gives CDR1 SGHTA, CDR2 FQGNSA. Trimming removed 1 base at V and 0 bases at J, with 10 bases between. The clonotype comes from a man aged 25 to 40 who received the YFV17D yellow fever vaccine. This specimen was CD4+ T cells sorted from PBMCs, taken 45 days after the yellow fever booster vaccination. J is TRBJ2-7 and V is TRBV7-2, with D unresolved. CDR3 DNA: TGTGCCAGCAGCTTAGGAAGTCCTCGCTCCTACGAGCAGTACTTC. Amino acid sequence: CASSLGSPRSYEQYF.